These T cell receptor beta chains were read from a single sample in a study of early T cells in non-severe SARS-CoV-2 infection. TCRdb recomputed calls from the 5' RACE reads with MiXCR, one row per CDR3 protein. The sample has approximately 50,000 distinct CDR3 sequences; around 13% are singletons. The sample consisted of whole blood. The origin of the receptors is an adult who was a healthcare worker with PCR-confirmed SARS-CoV-2 infection or an uninfected control (not recorded which). Each CDR3 is given with its conserved first and last residue. Each record gives: clone size, J gene, V gene, CDR3 protein. Only some rows state a clone size, as once, few, many or a class for expanded clones.

>few|TRBJ1-5|TRBV5-1
CASSLAGTGIEPQHF
>.|TRBJ1-2|TRBV29-1
CSVGGQGANYGYTF
>.|TRBJ2-5|TRBV14
CASSRADRGKLYQETQYF
>few|TRBJ1-1|TRBV3-1
CASSQGAQTHPFF
>.|TRBJ1-2|TRBV19
CASSWQSSNYGYTF
>.|TRBJ2-1|TRBV5-4
CASSIPSGGAYNEQFF
>many|TRBJ1-5|TRBV7-3
CASSLTGDSNQPQHF
>.|TRBJ2-1|TRBV11-2
CASSFGYAENEQFF
>few|TRBJ2-1|TRBV6-6
CASITGAGGMREQFF
>many|TRBJ2-5|TRBV7-2
CASTPDRMRQETQYF
>.|TRBJ1-5|TRBV29-1
CSVEIPGNGNQPQHF
>.|TRBJ2-1|TRBV4-3
CTSSQDPYRGGSYNEQFF
>few|TRBJ1-1|TRBV13
CASSVDRLNTEAFF
>.|TRBJ1-2|TRBV3-1
CASSQDSGTNYGYTF
>few|TRBJ1-1|TRBV5-1
CASSFLAGVGNTEAFF
>.|TRBJ1-1|TRBV7-6
CASTIGQADTEAFF
>many|TRBJ1-2|TRBV12-3/TRBV12-4
CASSHGQGTYGYTF
>.|TRBJ1-3|TRBV25-1
CASSIGSLASGNTIYF
>few|TRBJ2-1|TRBV20-1
CSARGQLSYNEQFF
>many|TRBJ2-1|TRBV10-1
CASSDGASGDHNEQFF
>few|TRBJ1-2|TRBV6-6
CASSYGQDPNYGYTF
>.|TRBJ2-3|TRBV20-1
CSATRWGNTDTQYF
>.|TRBJ1-3|TRBV28
CASSLTGGRNTIYF
>few|TRBJ2-1|TRBV12-3/TRBV12-4
CASSSPHEQFF
>.|TRBJ2-1|TRBV6-5
CASSYGERGGNEQFF
>many|TRBJ2-5|TRBV11-2
CASSLAGGGVQETQYF
>few|TRBJ1-2|TRBV19
CASTPRLVARTNYGYTF